What follows describes a single TCR beta chain. Its specificity is unknown. At one end, the junction sequence differs from germline, possibly due to a read error. The sample is drawn from a study of T-cell reconstitution after alpha-beta-depleted transplantation in children. The study, taken as a whole, reports: A year post-transplant, T-cell counts and diversity derived mostly from newly produced T cells. Reportedly, only several hundred clones from non-depleted graft cells drove alpha-beta T-cell counts at about two months.

The CDR3 sequence is 15 residues long. Germline CDR1 reads SGHAT; CDR2 reads FQNNGV. This sample's TCRbeta library carried unique molecular identifier barcodes. TCRdb re-derived calls from the PCR reads in MiXCR, one entry per CDR3 protein. The sample lists roughly 400,000 distinct CDR3 sequences, 43% occurring once. The V gene is TRBV11-2, the J gene TRBJ2-5, with 7 nucleotides matching TRBD2. The sequenced sample was PBMCs, obtained before TCRalphabeta/CD19-depleted stem cell transplant. This receptor was taken from a girl aged 2-15 years with aplastic anemia, due to receive a stem cell transplant. CDR3 residues: CASSVPRLAGEAQYF. CDR3 nucleotides: TGTGCCAGCAGCGTACCAAGACTAGCCGGAGAGGCCCAGTACTTC.